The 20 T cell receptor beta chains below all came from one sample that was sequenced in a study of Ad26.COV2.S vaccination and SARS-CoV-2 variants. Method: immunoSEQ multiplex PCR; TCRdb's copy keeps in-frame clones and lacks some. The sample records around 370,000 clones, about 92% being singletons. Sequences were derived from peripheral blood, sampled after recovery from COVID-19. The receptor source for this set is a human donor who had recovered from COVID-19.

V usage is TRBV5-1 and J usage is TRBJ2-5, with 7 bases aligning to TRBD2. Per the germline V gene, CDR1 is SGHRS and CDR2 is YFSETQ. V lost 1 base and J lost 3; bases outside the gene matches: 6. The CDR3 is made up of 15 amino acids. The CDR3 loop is CASSLYGLAEETQYF. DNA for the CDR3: TGCGCCAGCAGCTTGTACGGTCTAGCGGAAGAGACCCAGTACTTC.

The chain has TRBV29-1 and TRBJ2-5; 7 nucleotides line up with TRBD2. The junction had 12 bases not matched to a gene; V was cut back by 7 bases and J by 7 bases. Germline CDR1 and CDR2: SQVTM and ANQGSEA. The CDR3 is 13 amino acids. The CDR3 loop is CSAAQSREGTQYF. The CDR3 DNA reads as TGCAGCGCCGCCCAGAGCAGGGAGGGGACCCAGTACTTC.

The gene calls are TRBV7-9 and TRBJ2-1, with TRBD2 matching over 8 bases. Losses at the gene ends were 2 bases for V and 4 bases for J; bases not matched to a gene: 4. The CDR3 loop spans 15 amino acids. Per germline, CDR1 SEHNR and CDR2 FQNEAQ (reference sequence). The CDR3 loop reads CASSLLSGGYNEQFF. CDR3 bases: TGTGCCAGCAGCTTATTATCGGGGGGGTACAATGAGCAGTTCTTC.

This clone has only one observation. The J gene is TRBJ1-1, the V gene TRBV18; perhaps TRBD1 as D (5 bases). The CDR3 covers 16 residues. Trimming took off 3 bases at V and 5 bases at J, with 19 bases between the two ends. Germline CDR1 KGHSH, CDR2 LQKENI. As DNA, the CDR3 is TGTGCCAGCTCACCCCAGGAAATAGGCCGGGGGACTGAAGCTTTCTTT. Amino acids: CASSPQEIGRGTEAFF.

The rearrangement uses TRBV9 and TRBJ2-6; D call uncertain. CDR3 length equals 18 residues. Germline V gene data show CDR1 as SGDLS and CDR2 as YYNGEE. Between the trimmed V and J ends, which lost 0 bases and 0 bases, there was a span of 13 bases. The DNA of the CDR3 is TGTGCCAGCAGCGTAGCGCCCTCCCAGATCTCTGGGGCCAACGTCCTGACTTTC. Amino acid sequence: CASSVAPSQISGANVLTF.

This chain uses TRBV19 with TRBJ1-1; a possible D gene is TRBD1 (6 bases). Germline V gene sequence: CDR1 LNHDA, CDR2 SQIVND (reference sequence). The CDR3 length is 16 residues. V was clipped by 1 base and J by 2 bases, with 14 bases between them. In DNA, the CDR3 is TGTGCCAGTAGTATAGCACCGGGACAAATAAACACTGAAGCTTTCTTT. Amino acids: CASSIAPGQINTEAFF.

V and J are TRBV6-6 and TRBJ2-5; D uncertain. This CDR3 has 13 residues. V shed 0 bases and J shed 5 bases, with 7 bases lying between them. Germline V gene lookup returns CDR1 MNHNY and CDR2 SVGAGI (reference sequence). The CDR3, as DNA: TGTGCCAGCAGTTACTCCCGGCCGGAGACCCAGTACTTC. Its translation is CASSYSRPETQYF.

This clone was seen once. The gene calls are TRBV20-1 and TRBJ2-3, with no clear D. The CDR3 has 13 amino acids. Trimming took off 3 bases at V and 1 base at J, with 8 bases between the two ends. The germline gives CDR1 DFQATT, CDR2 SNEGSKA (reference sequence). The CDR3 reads CSASYLGTDTQYF. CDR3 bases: TGCAGTGCTAGTTACCTCGGCACAGATACGCAGTATTTT.

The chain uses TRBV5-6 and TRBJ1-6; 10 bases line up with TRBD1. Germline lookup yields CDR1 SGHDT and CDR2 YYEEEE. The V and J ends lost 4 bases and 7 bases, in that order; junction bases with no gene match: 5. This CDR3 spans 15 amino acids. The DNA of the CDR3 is TGTGCCAGCAGCGGCCGGACAGGGGGAAATTCACCCCTCCACTTT. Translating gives CASSGRTGGNSPLHF.

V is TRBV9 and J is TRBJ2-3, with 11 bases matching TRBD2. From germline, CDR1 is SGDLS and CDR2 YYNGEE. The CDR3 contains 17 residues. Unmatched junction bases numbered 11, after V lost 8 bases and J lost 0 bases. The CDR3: CASGGLAGLTSTDTQYF. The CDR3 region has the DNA TGTGCCAGTGGCGGACTAGCGGGTCTAACTAGCACAGATACGCAGTATTTT. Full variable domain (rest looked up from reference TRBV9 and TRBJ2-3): DSGVTQTPKHLITATGQRVTLRCSPRSGDLSVYWYQQSLDQGLQFLIQYYNGEERAKGNILERFSAQQFPDLHSELNLSSLELGDSALYFCASGGLAGLTSTDTQYFGPGTRLTVL.

The CDR3 reads CASSLEPGAGYTF. The CDR3 nucleotides are TGTGCCAGCAGTTTAGAACCTGGGGCTGGCTACACCTTC. This chain connects TRBV27 to TRBJ1-2, with a tentative D call TRBD1 (5 bases). The V end was cut by 2 bases, the J end by 7 bases, with 11 bases between. The CDR3 length is 13 residues. Germline V lookup: CDR1 MNHEY, CDR2 SMNVEV (reference sequence).

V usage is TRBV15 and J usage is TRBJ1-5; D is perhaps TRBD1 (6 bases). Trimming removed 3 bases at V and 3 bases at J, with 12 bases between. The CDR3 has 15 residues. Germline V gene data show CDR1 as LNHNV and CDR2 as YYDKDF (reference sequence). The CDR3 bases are TGTGCCACCAGCAGGCTACAGGGTTACAATCAGCCCCAGCATTTT. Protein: CATSRLQGYNQPQHF.

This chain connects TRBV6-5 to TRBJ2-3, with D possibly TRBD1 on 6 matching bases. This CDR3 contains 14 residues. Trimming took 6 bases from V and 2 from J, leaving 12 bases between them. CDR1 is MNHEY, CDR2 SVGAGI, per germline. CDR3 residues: CASRRGTHTDTQYF. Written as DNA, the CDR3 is TGTGCCAGCAGAAGGGGGACACACACAGATACGCAGTATTTT.

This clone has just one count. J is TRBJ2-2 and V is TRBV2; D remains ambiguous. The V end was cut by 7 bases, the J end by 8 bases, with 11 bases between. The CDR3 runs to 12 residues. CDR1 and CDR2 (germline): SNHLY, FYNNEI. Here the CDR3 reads CASIRYEGELFF. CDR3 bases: TGTGCCAGCATCCGTTATGAGGGGGAGCTGTTTTTT.

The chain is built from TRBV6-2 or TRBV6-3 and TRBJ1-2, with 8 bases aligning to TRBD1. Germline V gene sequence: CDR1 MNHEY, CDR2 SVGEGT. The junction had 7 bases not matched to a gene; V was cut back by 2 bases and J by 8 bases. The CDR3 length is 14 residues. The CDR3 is CASSYLDRGNGYTF. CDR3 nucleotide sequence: TGTGCCAGCAGTTACCTTGACAGGGGAAACGGCTACACCTTC.

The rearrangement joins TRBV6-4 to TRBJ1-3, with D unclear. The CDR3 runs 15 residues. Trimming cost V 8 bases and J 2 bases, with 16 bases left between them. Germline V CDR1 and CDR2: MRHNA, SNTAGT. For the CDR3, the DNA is TGTGCCAGCGTTAGCCAAGAGGCTGCTGGAAACACCATATATTTT. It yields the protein CASVSQEAAGNTIYF.

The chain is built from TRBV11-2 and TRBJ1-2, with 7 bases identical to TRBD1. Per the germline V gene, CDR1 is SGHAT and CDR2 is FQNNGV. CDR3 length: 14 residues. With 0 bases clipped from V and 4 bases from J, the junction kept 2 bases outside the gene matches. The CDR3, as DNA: TGTGCCAGCAGCTTAGAAGAGGGGGCCTATGGCTACACCTTC. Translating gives CASSLEEGAYGYTF.

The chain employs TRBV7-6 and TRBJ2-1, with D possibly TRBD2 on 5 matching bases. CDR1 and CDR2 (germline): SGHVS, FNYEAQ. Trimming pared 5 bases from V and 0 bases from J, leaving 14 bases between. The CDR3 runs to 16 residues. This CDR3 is CASSVFTSSSYNEQFF. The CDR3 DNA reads TGTGCCAGCAGCGTATTTACTAGTAGCTCCTACAATGAGCAGTTCTTC.

CDR3 residues: CASQGEGHEQYF. The CDR3 coding sequence is TGTGCCAGCCAGGGAGAAGGCCACGAGCAGTACTTC. This chain connects TRBV28 to TRBJ2-7, with D possibly called TRBD1 or TRBD2 (5 bases each). Germline CDR1 is MDHEN and CDR2 is SYDVKM. Trimming removed 8 bases at V and 5 bases at J, with 13 bases between. This CDR3 has 12 residues. The full variable domain, with the rest looked up from reference TRBV28 and TRBJ2-7, is DVKVTQSSRYLVKRTGEKVFLECVQDMDHENMFWYRQDPGLGLRLIYFSYDVKMKEKGDIPEGYSVSREKKERFSLILESASTNQTSMYLCASQGEGHEQYFGPGTRLTVT.

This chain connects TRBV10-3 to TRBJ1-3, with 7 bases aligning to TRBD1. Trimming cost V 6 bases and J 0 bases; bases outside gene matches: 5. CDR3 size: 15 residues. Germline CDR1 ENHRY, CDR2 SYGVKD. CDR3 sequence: CAISNGTVSGNTIYF. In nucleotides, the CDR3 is TGTGCCATCAGCAACGGGACAGTCTCTGGAAACACCATATATTTT.